This TCR beta chain was captured in a study of T cell repertoires and Cas9 in healthy adults. Study-level results: In vitro, SpCas9-reactive Tregs were reported to curb effector T cell proliferation and function.

Germline assignment: CDR1 SGHRS and CDR2 YFSETQ. The CDR3 is 15 amino acids. The V gene lost 3 bases and the J gene lost 1 base, with 13 bases spanning the gap. TCRdb's table, derived via immunoSEQ multiplex PCR, lists solely in-frame clones and lacks some. The sample includes 20,000 to 25,000 clones, around 90% seen only once; the top ten take 0.6% to 0.8%. Regarding this clone: Its antigen remains unknown.

This TCR came from a human donor in good health. The genes are TRBV5-1 and TRBJ2-5; tentatively, D is TRBD1 (5 bases). The sample consisted of CD4+ effector T cells (CD127+, CD25-, CD137-, CD154-) from PBMCs; culture status not recorded. In DNA, the CDR3 is TGCGCCAGCAGCTCACTTAGGGGTTTCCAAGAGACCCAGTACTTC. Translation gives CASSSLRGFQETQYF.